This note documents a single T cell receptor (beta chain) sequence. Its antigen is not identified. J lost 4 bases, V lost 8 bases, and 7 bases had no gene match. The CDR3 extends over 13 amino acids. TCRdb analysed the 5' RACE reads with MiXCR anew, one entry per CDR3 protein. The table records some 200,000 distinct CDR3 sequences, about a fifth of them present only once. The record originates from a study of T-cell memory formation after mild COVID-19. Study-level results: Day 15 to 85 contractors were CD4/CD8 balanced; later expanders leaned CD4+.

Source material: PBMCs or a T cell subset sorted from them (not recorded which). The TCR originated in an adult woman who had mild COVID-19 (a few samples of this study predate the infection). Cell type and time point are not known. V usage is TRBV12-3 or TRBV12-4 and J usage is TRBJ2-7, with 8 bases identical to TRBD2. CDR3: CASRGGPDYEQYF. The CDR3 DNA reads TGTGCCAGCCGGGGGGGTCCGGATTACGAGCAGTACTTC.